This T cell receptor beta chain emerged from a study of blood T cell repertoires in COVID-19 (TCRdb year 2020). For the wider study: Samples covering the acute and convalescent phases of COVID-19 were provided by collaborators in the United States, Italy and Spain. The material from the prospective study consisted of cDNA or gDNA derived from T cells, B-cell-depleted T cells, or PBMCs. A freely available public database, intended as a resource for researchers studying the immune response to SARS-CoV-2, is where the repertoires were released. The samples were drawn from two sources: the first 160 participants of the ongoing ImmuneRACE study, and 1,200 or so subjects contributed by 6 global collaborators. Where available, HLA class I and class II types were taken from metadata supplied by the sample provider and were not determined by assay-based typing. The dataset comprised deeply sampled blood TCRbeta repertoires from subjects exposed to, actively infected with, or recovered from COVID-19. Sample metadata almost always included a de-identified subject ID, COVID-19 status, age in years and sex. Results and caveats for the whole study, not just this receptor: How much clinical and demographic metadata was included differed by source and by participant, and the metadata was provided uncurated.

TCRbeta CDR3 regions were amplified from genomic DNA by means of the immunoSEQ Assay, a bias-controlled multiplex PCR. The study's own analysis went as follows. Nucleated cell counts per sample were estimated from amplification of reference gene primers within the assay. Sequence reads were collapsed and filtered to measure the absolute abundance of every unique TCRbeta CDR3 rearrangement. Productive Simpson clonality was computed per sample as the square root of Simpson's diversity index over productive rearrangements. This is the immuneACCESS table as TCRdb keeps it, with only in-frame sequences that have V and J called. A part of the clones is gone; compared with another copy, unresolved V genes explain less than half, and the rest is unexplained. V and J calls and clone size are given by that table; D and trimming were obtained from the DNA. The sample data list 77,000 or so clones, and about 87% of these were observed just once. Roughly 4.4% of the sample is in the top ten clones.

With regard to this clone: Its cognate antigen has yet to be identified. Per-nucleotide qualities are absent, and no much larger clonotype sits a single base away.

Each collaborating institution followed its own protocols to collect whole blood in K2EDTA tubes. For TCRbeta analysis, collaborators shipped samples in one of three forms: frozen whole blood, isolated PBMCs, or DNA extracted from either of those sample types. The germline V gene encodes CDR1 ENHRY and CDR2 SYGVKD. V lost 3 bases and J lost 6 bases, and the count of bases not matched to a germline gene is 8. The CDR3, cysteine through phenylalanine, is 15 amino acids long. Solely the CDR3 DNA is kept, with 45 bases framed from the first base. This receptor was identified in a man aged 50 or older with active COVID-19. The sequenced material came from peripheral blood. The rearranged segments are TRBV10-3 and TRBJ2-1; 7 central bases correspond to TRBD1. The DNA sequence follows: TGTGCCATCAGTGATTCGGGACAGCCGACCAATGAGCAGTTCTTC. It translates to CAISDSGQPTNEQFF.